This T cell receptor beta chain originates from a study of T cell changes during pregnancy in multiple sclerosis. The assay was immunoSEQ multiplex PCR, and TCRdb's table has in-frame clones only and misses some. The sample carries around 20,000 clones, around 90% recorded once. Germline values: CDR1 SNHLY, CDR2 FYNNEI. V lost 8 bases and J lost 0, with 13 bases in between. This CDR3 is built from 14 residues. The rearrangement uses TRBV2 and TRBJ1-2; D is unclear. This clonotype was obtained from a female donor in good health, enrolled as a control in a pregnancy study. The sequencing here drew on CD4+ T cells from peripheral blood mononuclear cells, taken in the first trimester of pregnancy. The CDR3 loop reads CASSLGGPNYGYTF. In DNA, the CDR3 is TGTGCCAGCTCCCTGGGAGGGCCTAACTATGGCTACACCTTC.